This entry is about one T cell receptor (beta chain). The Seattle site enrolled patients during active infection and followed them longitudinally. The source of the sample is a study of blood T cell repertoires in COVID-19. How the authors handled the data: Amplified reference gene primers provided the basis for estimating nucleated cell counts. Only in-frame clones appear in the TCRdb table, and some are missing; sequencing was by immunoSEQ multiplex PCR. From that table come the V and J calls and clone size; the DNA was used to work out D and trimming. Altogether hundreds of thousands of clones are present, over 70% being singletons, with the ten largest covering about 6%. This CDR3 region has 18 residues. Germline assignment: CDR1 KGHSH and CDR2 LQKENI. Trimming took 6 bases from V and 0 from J; bases not matched to a gene: 8.

Sequenced material: peripheral blood. The rearrangement uses TRBV18 and TRBJ2-6; 10 bases are shared with TRBD1. The receptor was derived from a woman aged 45-59 years with COVID-19, enrolled during active disease. CDR3 amino acids: CASSLSGQGHSGANVLTF. For the CDR3, the DNA is TGTGCCAGCTCCCTTTCGGGACAGGGGCACTCTGGGGCCAACGTCCTGACTTTC.